This TCR beta chain was profiled in a study of blood T cell repertoires in COVID-19. Study at large: There were acute and convalescent COVID-19 samples, and they came from the United States, Italy and Spain. Sources were T cells, B-cell-depleted T cells, or PBMCs; the material itself was cDNA or gDNA.

Under the authors' procedure: Nucleated cell counts were estimated from reference gene primer amplification. Clones were read by immunoSEQ multiplex PCR, and TCRdb kept only the in-frame ones, dropping some. The DNA gave D and trimming, while V, J and clone size come from that table. The data hold approximately 130,000 clones, with about 76% observed a single time. This CDR3 has 14 amino acids. Germline assignment: CDR1 SQVTM and CDR2 ANQGSEA. Between the trimmed V and J ends, which lost 3 bases and 0 bases, there was a span of 8 bases. This sequence was found in a man older than 75 with acute or convalescent COVID-19. The sample was peripheral blood. The chain couples TRBV29-1 to TRBJ2-2; D is unresolved. Here the CDR3 reads CSVERATNTGELFF. CDR3 sequence (DNA): TGCAGCGTTGAGCGAGCTACGAACACCGGGGAGCTGTTTTTT.